Given below is one T cell receptor (beta chain) in context. Its specificity is unknown. Genomic DNA per cell subset filled all wells of several immunoSEQ plates. Per the authors' pipeline: ImmunoSEQ sequences covered only the junction and lacked quality scores; filtering therefore differed. Measured with immunoSEQ multiplex PCR; TCRdb has only the in-frame clones, and not every one. V and J calls and clone size are those listed in that table; D and trimming were worked out from the DNA. Altogether roughly 2 million clones are present, about 95% being singletons, with the ten largest covering 1.1%. The sample is drawn from a study of shared clonotypes between healthy human individuals. The study, taken as a whole, reports: Read depth was anticipated to influence clonotype sharing among donors.

Trimming at V came to 11 bases and at J to 3 bases, leaving 10 bases not matched to a gene. The V gene's germline CDR1 is LNHDA and CDR2 SQIVND (reference sequence). This CDR3 comprises 15 residues. CD45RO-negative CD8 cells positively selected for CCR7 made up the naive population, which excluded terminally differentiated effector memory CD45RA+ cells. Caucasian adults living in Nashville, Tennessee, provided all samples. J is TRBJ2-6 and V is TRBV19; the match to TRBD1 covers 7 bases. The sequenced sample consisted of naive CD8+ T cells sorted from blood. The sequence derives from a man in his late teens or twenties in good health. Here the CDR3 DNA reads TGTGCCTCCCAGACAGGGCCTTATGGGGCCAACGTCCTGACTTTC. Amino acids: CASQTGPYGANVLTF.